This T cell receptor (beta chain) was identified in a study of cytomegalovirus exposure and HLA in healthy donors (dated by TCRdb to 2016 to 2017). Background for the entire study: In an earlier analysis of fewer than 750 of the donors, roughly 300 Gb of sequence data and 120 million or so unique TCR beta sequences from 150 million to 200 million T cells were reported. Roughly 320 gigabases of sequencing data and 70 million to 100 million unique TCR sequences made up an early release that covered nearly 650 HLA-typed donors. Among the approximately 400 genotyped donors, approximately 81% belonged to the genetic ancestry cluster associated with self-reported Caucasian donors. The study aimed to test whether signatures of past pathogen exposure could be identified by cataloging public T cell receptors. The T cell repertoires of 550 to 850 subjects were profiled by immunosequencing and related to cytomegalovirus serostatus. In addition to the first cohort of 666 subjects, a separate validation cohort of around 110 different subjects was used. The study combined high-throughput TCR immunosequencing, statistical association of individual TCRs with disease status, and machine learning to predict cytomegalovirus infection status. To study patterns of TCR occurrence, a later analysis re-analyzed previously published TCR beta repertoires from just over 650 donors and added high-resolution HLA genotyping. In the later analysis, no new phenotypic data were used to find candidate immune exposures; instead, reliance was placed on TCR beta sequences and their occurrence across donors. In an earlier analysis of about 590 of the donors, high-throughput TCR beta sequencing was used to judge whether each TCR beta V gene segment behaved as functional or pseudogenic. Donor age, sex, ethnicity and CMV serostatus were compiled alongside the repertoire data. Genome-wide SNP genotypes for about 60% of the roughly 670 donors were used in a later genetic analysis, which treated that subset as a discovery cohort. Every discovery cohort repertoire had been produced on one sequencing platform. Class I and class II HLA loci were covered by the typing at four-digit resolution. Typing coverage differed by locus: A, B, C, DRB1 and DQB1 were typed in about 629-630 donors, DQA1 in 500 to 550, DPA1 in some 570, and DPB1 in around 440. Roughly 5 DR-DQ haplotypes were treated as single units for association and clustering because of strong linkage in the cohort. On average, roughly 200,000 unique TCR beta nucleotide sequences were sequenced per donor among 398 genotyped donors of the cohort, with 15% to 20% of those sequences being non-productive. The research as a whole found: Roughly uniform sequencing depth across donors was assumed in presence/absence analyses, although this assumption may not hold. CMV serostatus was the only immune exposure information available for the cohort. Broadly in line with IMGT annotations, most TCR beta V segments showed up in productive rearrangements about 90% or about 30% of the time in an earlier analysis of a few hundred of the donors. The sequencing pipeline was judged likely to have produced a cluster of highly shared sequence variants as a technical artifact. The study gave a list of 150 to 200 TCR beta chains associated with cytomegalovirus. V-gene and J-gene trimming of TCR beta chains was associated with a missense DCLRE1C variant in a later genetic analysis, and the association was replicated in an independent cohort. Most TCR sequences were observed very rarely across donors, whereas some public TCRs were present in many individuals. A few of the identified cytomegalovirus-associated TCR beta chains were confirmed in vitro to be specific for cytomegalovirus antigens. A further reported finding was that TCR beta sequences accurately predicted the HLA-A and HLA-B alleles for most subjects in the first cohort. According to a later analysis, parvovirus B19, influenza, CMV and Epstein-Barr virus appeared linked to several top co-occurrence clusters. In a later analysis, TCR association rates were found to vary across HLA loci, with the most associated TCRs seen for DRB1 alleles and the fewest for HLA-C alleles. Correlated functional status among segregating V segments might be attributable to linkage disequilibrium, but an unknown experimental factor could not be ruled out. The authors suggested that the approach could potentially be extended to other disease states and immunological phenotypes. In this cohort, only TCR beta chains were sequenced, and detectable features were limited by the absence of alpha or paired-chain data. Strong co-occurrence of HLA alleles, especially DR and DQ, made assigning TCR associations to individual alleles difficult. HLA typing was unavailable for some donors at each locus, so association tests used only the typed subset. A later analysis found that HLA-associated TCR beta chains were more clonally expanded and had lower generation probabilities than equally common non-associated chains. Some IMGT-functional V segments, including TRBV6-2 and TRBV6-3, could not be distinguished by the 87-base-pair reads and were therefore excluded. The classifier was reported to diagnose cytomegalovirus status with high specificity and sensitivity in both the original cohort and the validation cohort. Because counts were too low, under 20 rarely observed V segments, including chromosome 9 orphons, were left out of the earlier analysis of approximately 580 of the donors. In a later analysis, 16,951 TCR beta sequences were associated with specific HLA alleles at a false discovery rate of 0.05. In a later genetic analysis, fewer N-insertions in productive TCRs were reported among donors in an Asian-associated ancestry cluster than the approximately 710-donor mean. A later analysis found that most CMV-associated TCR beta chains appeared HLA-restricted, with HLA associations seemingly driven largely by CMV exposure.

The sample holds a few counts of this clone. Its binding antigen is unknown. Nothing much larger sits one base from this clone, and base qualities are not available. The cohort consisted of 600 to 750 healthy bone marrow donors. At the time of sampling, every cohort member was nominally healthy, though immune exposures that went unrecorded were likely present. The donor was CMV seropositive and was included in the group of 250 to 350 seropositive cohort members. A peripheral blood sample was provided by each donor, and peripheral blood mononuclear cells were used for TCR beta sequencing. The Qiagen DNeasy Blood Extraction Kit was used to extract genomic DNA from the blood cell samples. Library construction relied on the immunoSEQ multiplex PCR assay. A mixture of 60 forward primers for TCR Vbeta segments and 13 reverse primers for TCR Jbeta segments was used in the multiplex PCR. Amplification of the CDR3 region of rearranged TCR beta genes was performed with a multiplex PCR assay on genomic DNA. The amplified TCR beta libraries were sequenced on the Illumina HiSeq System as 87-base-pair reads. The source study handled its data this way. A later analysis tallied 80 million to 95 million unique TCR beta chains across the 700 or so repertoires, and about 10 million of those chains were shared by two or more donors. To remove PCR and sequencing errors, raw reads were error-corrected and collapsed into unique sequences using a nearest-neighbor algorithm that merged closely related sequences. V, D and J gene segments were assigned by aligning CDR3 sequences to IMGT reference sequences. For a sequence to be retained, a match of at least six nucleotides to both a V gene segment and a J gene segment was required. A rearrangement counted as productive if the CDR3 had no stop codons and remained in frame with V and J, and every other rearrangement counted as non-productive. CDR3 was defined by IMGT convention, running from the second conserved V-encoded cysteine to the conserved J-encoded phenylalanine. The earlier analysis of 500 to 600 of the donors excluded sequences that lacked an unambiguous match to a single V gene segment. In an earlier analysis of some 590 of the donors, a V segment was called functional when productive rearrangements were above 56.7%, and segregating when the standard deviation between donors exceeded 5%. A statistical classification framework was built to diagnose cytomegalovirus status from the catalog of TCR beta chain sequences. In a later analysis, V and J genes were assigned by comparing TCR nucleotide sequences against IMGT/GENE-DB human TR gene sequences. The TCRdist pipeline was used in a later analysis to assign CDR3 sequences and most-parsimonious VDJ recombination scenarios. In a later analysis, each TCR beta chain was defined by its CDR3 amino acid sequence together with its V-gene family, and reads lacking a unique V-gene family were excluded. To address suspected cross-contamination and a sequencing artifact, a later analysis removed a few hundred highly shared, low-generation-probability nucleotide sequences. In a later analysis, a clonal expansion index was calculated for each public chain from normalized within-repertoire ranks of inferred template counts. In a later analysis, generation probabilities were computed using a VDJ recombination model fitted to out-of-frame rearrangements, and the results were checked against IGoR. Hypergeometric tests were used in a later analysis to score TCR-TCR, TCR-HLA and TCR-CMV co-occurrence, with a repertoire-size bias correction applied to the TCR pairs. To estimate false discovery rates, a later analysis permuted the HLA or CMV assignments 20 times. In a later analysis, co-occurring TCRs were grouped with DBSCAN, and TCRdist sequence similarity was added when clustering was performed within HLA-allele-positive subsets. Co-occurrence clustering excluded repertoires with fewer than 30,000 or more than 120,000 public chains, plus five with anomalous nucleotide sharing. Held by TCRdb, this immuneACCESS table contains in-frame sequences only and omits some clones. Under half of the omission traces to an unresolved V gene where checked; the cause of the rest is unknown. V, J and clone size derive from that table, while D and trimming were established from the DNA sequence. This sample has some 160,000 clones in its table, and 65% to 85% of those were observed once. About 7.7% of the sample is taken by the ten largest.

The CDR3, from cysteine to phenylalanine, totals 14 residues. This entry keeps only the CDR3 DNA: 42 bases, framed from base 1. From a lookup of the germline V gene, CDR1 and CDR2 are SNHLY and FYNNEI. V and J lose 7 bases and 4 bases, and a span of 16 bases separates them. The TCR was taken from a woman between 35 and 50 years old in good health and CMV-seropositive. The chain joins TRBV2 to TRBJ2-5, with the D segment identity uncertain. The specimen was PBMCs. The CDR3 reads CASIPHMAGETQYF. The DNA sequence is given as TGTGCCAGCATCCCACACATGGCTGGAGAGACCCAGTACTTC.